Listed here are 10 T cell receptor beta chains from one sample, sequenced in a study of human T cells and chemical hapten exposure. Each CDR3 protein gets one entry after TCRdb re-called the RACE reads with MiXCR. The data show approximately 180,000 distinct CDR3 sequences, with under 35% seen just once and roughly 3% held by the top ten. Sample time point: pre-sensitization, week 0. Treatment described: therapeutic diphenylcyclopropenone sensitization with weekly scalp DPC. The starting material was whole blood, obtained in connection with sensitization to the hapten diphenylcyclopropenone (DPC). These TCRs come from a woman between 25 and 40 years old with alopecia areata. Some clones in this sample may be carry-over from other donors' samples.

This clonotype was seen more than once but under ten times. The gene calls are TRBV4-3 and TRBJ1-4; D not certain. The CDR3 spans 14 residues. Trimming cost V 4 bases and J 6 bases, with 12 bases left between them. Germline assignment: CDR1 LGHNA and CDR2 YSLEER. The CDR3 here is CASSPGGRDEKLFF. DNA for the CDR3: TGCGCCAGCAGCCCCGGAGGGCGGGATGAAAAACTGTTTTTT.

The chain joins TRBV3-1 to TRBJ1-2; 8 positions match TRBD1. Germline trimming cut 0 bases from V and 6 bases from J; bases unmatched to any gene: 6. CDR1 and CDR2 (germline): LGHDT, YNNKEL (reference sequence). This CDR3 is built from 15 residues. The DNA for the CDR3 is TGTGCCAGCAGCCAAGATCGACAGGGGCTTGATGGCTACACCTTC. It encodes CASSQDRQGLDGYTF.

CDR3 region: CSVRTGPNIQYF. The CDR3 DNA reads as TGCAGCGTGCGGACAGGGCCAAACATTCAGTACTTC. The chain carries TRBV29-1 and TRBJ2-4, with TRBD1 matching over 8 bases. The CDR3 contains 12 residues. With 6 bases clipped from V and 6 bases from J, the junction kept 4 bases outside the gene matches. Looked up from germline, CDR1 is SQVTM and CDR2 is ANQGSEA.

The rearrangement uses TRBV5-1 and TRBJ2-2; 8 bases line up with TRBD1. The CDR3 runs to 16 residues. V lost 4 bases to trimming and J lost 2 bases; unmatched junction nucleotides: 7. Germline CDR1 and CDR2: SGHRS and YFSETQ. CDR3: CASSIGQGFNTGELFF. Here the CDR3 DNA reads TGCGCCAGCAGCATAGGACAGGGTTTCAACACCGGGGAGCTGTTTTTT. Full variable domain (outside the CDR3, taken from reference TRBV5-1 and TRBJ2-2): KAGVTQTPRYLIKTRGQQVTLSCSPISGHRSVSWYQQTPGQGLQFLFEYFSETQRNKGNFPGRFSGRQFSNSRSEMNVSTLELGDSALYLCASSIGQGFNTGELFFGEGSRLTVL.

This chain uses TRBV6-2 or TRBV6-3 with TRBJ1-5; 11 bases agree with TRBD1. Germline-derived CDR1 and CDR2 are MNHEY and SVGEGT. V lost 5 bases, J lost 9 bases, and 6 bases stayed unmatched. This CDR3 is 14 amino acids long. CDR3 in amino acids: CASSMGTGGRPQHF. DNA for the CDR3: TGTGCCAGCAGTATGGGGACAGGGGGTCGGCCCCAGCATTTT.

The J gene is TRBJ2-3, the V gene TRBV4-3, with 9 bases identical to TRBD2. J lost 3 bases, V lost 3 bases, and 4 bases had no gene match. Germline V CDR1 and CDR2: LGHNA, YSLEER. CDR3 length equals 15 residues. CDR3 DNA sequence: TGCGCCAGCAGCCAGACTAGCGGATCTACAGATACGCAGTATTTT. Translating it yields CASSQTSGSTDTQYF.

The rearrangement uses TRBV25-1 and TRBJ1-1, with D possibly TRBD1 on 6 matching bases. The CDR3 runs to 14 residues. V lost 2 bases and J lost 0, with 7 bases in between. CDR1 and CDR2 (germline): MGHDK, SYGVNS. The CDR3 is CASSETGMNTEAFF. CDR3 bases: TGTGCCAGCAGTGAAACAGGGATGAACACTGAAGCTTTCTTT.

J is TRBJ2-3 and V is TRBV27; unclear D gene. The germline CDR1 and CDR2 sequences are MNHEY and SMNVEV (reference sequence). With 6 bases removed from V and 0 bases from J, the gap between germline ends came to 13 bases. CDR3 length: 15 amino acids. The CDR3 coding sequence is TGTGCCAGCAGGCCCCCGGCGCCCAGCACAGATACGCAGTATTTT. Amino acids: CASRPPAPSTDTQYF.

This clonotype turned up a few times. The chain employs TRBV18 and TRBJ2-7, with no clear D. The germline V gene has CDR1 KGHSH and CDR2 LQKENI. The CDR3 runs 15 residues. V was cut by 2 bases and J by 1 base, with 12 bases left in between. CDR3 in DNA: TGTGCCAGCTCACCAGAGTACACCAAATCCTACGAGCAGTACTTC. Translation: CASSPEYTKSYEQYF.

This clonotype showed up just a few times. The CDR3 sequence is CASSLGGQGTQPQHF. CDR3 nucleotide sequence: TGTGCCAGCAGCTTAGGTGGGCAGGGAACTCAGCCCCAGCATTTT. V is TRBV7-2 and J is TRBJ1-5, with D possibly being TRBD1 (5 bases). There are 15 residues in the CDR3. Trimming pared 1 base from V and 6 bases from J, leaving 13 bases between. CDR1 and CDR2 from the germline V gene are SGHTA and FQGNSA. Full variable domain (remainder filled in from reference TRBV7-2 and TRBJ1-5): GAGVSQSPSNKVTEKGKDVELRCDPISGHTALYWYRQSLGQGLEFLIYFQGNSAPDKSGLPSDRFSAERTGGSVSTLTIQRTQQEDSAVYLCASSLGGQGTQPQHFGDGTRLSIL.